The next 14 T cell receptor beta chains were all read from a single sample in a study of OX40 agonist ivuxolimab in advanced cancers. Library construction relied on the immunoSEQ multiplex PCR assay. As stored in TCRdb, this immuneACCESS dataset retains in-frame rearrangements with V and J assigned. A fraction of the clones does not appear; measured against another copy, unresolved V genes explain less than half of the discrepancy, and the remainder lacks a known reason. Here the sample has tens of thousands of clones; 90% occur a single time. The leading ten clones occupy around 1.9% of the sample. This material consisted of CD4+ or CD8+ T cells sorted from blood, taken in a trial of the OX40 agonist ivuxolimab. These receptors were obtained from an adult with an advanced solid tumor such as melanoma, head and neck, liver or kidney cancer.

CDR3 sequence reads: CASRAAGAYEQYF. The CDR3 DNA is TGTGCCAGCAGGGCGGCAGGAGCCTACGAGCAGTACTTC. V is TRBV6-5 and J is TRBJ2-7, with D uncertain. V was cut by 6 bases and J by 2 bases, with 11 bases left in between. The CDR3 totals 13 residues. Germline V lookup: CDR1 MNHEY, CDR2 SVGAGI.

The DNA for the CDR3 is TGTGCCAGCTCAACGGACGTTTATGGCTACACCTTC. This encodes CASSTDVYGYTF. The genes are TRBV18 and TRBJ1-2; no firm D call. From germline, CDR1 is KGHSH and CDR2 LQKENI. The length of the CDR3 is 12 residues. Trimming removed 5 bases from V and 5 bases from J, with 9 bases in between.

This clone was seen more than once but under ten times. The V call is TRBV6-5, the J call TRBJ1-6; tentatively, D is TRBD1 (5 bases). The CDR3 is 14 residues long. Trimming pared 6 bases from V and 5 bases from J, leaving 11 bases between. Germline V gives CDR1 MNHEY, CDR2 SVGAGI. The CDR3 is CASRPGRNNSPLHF. The CDR3 DNA reads as TGTGCCAGCAGGCCGGGACGGAATAATTCACCCCTCCACTTT.

The chain is built from TRBV7-6 and TRBJ1-2, with D uncertain. Germline values: CDR1 SGHVS, CDR2 FNYEAQ. The CDR3 has 13 amino acids. V was cut by 1 base and J by 2 bases, with 5 bases left in between. CDR3 coding DNA: TGTGCCAGCAGCTTAGGACGGAACTATGGCTACACCTTC. This gives the protein CASSLGRNYGYTF. Supplemented by reference TRBV7-6 and TRBJ1-2, the full variable domain reads GAGVSQSPRYKVTKRGQDVALRCDPISGHVSLYWYRQALGQGPEFLTYFNYEAQQDKSGLPNDRFSAERPEGSISTLTIQRTEQRDSAMYRCASSLGRNYGYTFGSGTRLTVV.

CDR3 region: CASSFWDFTDTQYF. CDR3 in DNA: TGTGCCAGCAGCTTTTGGGACTTTACAGATACGCAGTATTTT. This chain uses TRBV7-9 with TRBJ2-3; the D gene is possibly TRBD2 (6 bases). Germline V gene lookup returns CDR1 SEHNR and CDR2 FQNEAQ (reference sequence). V shed 3 bases and J shed 3 bases, with 10 bases lying between them. The CDR3 covers 14 residues.

The J gene is TRBJ2-7, the V gene TRBV4-1; 9 bases align to TRBD2. The germline V gene has CDR1 MGHRA and CDR2 YSYEKL. This CDR3 is 16 amino acids long. V lost 4 bases, J lost 0 bases, and 7 bases stayed unmatched. The CDR3 region is CASSPSLAGSSYEQYF. Written as DNA, the CDR3 is TGCGCCAGCAGCCCCTCCCTAGCGGGAAGCTCCTACGAGCAGTACTTC.

This clone is a singleton in its sample. The chain combines TRBV25-1 with TRBJ1-4; 7 bases are shared with TRBD1. Germline loops: CDR1 MGHDK, CDR2 SYGVNS. The CDR3 is 13 amino acids. CDR3 nucleotide sequence: TGTGCGAGCGCCCCGACAGGGAATGAAAAACTGTTTTTT. Amino acids: CASAPTGNEKLFF.

This chain links TRBV11-1 with TRBJ2-7; 7 bases map to TRBD1. The CDR3 loop spans 16 amino acids. V trimming: 3 bases; J trimming: 6 bases; junction bases outside the gene matches: 14. Germline V lookup: CDR1 SGHAT, CDR2 FQDESV (reference sequence). CDR3 residues: CASSLDVSTGRFEQYF. Here the CDR3 DNA reads TGTGCCAGCAGCTTGGATGTGTCGACAGGGAGATTCGAGCAGTACTTC.

The genes are TRBV2 and TRBJ1-5, with D maybe TRBD1 (6 bases). This CDR3 region has 14 residues. V dropped 4 bases and J dropped 5 bases, with 12 bases sitting between them. Germline V gene data show CDR1 as SNHLY and CDR2 as FYNNEI. For the CDR3, the DNA is TGTGCCAGCAGTGCTTTGACAGGTGATCAGCCCCAGCATTTT. Its translation is CASSALTGDQPQHF.

The chain carries TRBV4-2 and TRBJ2-3, with D perhaps given as TRBD1 or TRBD2 (6 bases each). CDR1 LGHNA and CDR2 YNFKEQ come from the germline V gene. CDR3 size: 16 residues. The ends were cut back, 1 base at V and 3 bases at J, with 14 bases in the middle. The CDR3 spells CASSQVEGGGTDTQYF. In nucleotides, the CDR3 is TGTGCCAGCAGCCAAGTAGAGGGGGGTGGTACAGATACGCAGTATTTT.

The J gene is TRBJ2-6, the V gene TRBV2; D gene uncertain. The CDR3 is 13 amino acids. CDR1 is SNHLY and CDR2 is FYNNEI in the germline V gene. Trimming cost V 6 bases and J 0 bases, with 3 bases left between them. The CDR3 reads CASRDSGANVLTF. In DNA form, the CDR3 reads TGTGCCAGCAGAGACTCTGGGGCCAACGTCCTGACTTTC. Variable domain in full (rest from reference TRBV2 and TRBJ2-6): EPEVTQTPSHQVTQMGQEVILRCVPISNHLYFYWYRQILGQKVEFLVSFYNNEISEKSEIFDDQFSVERPDGSNFTLKIRSTKLEDSAMYFCASRDSGANVLTFGAGSRLTVL.

This chain joins TRBV11-2 and TRBJ1-2; TRBD1 matches 7 bases. CDR1 and CDR2 (germline): SGHAT, FQNNGV. CDR3 length: 16 amino acids. The ends lost 5 bases at V and 5 bases at J; junction bases unmatched: 14. CDR3 region: CASSQNHRDSAYGYTF. In nucleotides, the CDR3 is TGTGCCAGCAGCCAAAATCACCGGGACAGCGCATATGGCTACACCTTC.

The count of this clone is one. This sequence joins TRBV6-6 and TRBJ1-1; no clear D. The germline gives CDR1 MNHNY, CDR2 SVGAGI (reference sequence). V was shortened by 2 bases and J by 0 bases, with 4 bases between the two germline ends. The CDR3 is 13 residues long. The CDR3 spells CASSYRLNTEAFF. CDR3 DNA sequence: TGTGCCAGCAGTTACCGTCTGAACACTGAAGCTTTCTTT.

The gene calls are TRBV2 and TRBJ2-7; D may be TRBD1 (6 bases). Looked up from germline, CDR1 is SNHLY and CDR2 is FYNNEI. The CDR3 consists of 14 residues. Trimming pared 6 bases from V and 6 bases from J, leaving 18 bases between. The CDR3 DNA follows: TGTGCCAGCAGGCTAACCGGGACAACCCGCGAGCAGTACTTC. As protein: CASRLTGTTREQYF.